These 30 T cell receptor beta chains were sequenced from one sample in a study of blood T cell repertoires in COVID-19. The method was immunoSEQ multiplex PCR; TCRdb's version includes in-frame clones alone and lacks a portion of them. The table includes 180,000 or so clones, roughly 79% detected once. Sequenced sample: peripheral blood. These receptors originate from a woman aged 40 to 50 with COVID-19, enrolled during active disease.

V usage is TRBV7-9 and J usage is TRBJ2-1, with TRBD1 matching over 9 bases. This CDR3 region has 13 residues. The V segment lost 5 bases and the J segment 10 bases; nucleotides outside the gene matches: 6. Germline V gives CDR1 SEHNR, CDR2 FQNEAQ (reference sequence). CDR3 nucleotide sequence: TGTGCCAGCAGCCGGACAGGGGTTCTAGAGCAGTTCTTC. This gives the protein CASSRTGVLEQFF.

The V gene is TRBV9, the J gene TRBJ2-1; 12 bases line up with TRBD1. Germline V CDR1 and CDR2: SGDLS, YYNGEE. CDR3 length equals 15 residues. Trimming took 0 bases from V and 8 from J; bases not matched to a gene: 3. CDR3 in DNA: TGTGCCAGCAGCGTAGGTGGGACAGGGGGCTATGAGCAGTTCTTC. Encoded protein: CASSVGGTGGYEQFF.

The chain links TRBV7-8 to TRBJ2-7; 8 bases are a match to TRBD2. Germline V gene lookup returns CDR1 SGHVS and CDR2 FQNEAQ. V shed 5 bases, J shed 7 bases, and the junction held 13 bases outside the gene matches. CDR3 length: 15 amino acids. CDR3 coding DNA: TGTGCCAGCAGCCCGGCCCCTAGCGGGTCGCCAGAGCAGTACTTC. As protein: CASSPAPSGSPEQYF.

CDR3 in amino acids: CASSMNGVTEAFF. Here the CDR3 DNA reads TGTGCCAGTAGTATGAACGGTGTTACTGAAGCTTTCTTT. The rearrangement links TRBV19 to TRBJ1-1; D is unclear. The V gene lost 3 bases and the J gene lost 5 bases, with 10 bases spanning the gap. The CDR3 spans 13 residues. Germline CDR1 is LNHDA and CDR2 is SQIVND (reference sequence).

The V gene is TRBV3-1 (or the pseudogene TRBV3-2), the J gene TRBJ2-5; 8 nucleotides match TRBD2. V lost 5 bases, J lost 5 bases, and 10 bases stayed unmatched. This CDR3 is 15 amino acids long. Germline V gives CDR1 LGHDT, CDR2 YNNKEL (reference sequence). The DNA of the CDR3 is TGTGCCAGCAGCTCCGGGACTAGTGTTGGGGAGACCCAGTACTTC. Translated: CASSSGTSVGETQYF.

The V call is TRBV2, the J call TRBJ2-6, with TRBD1 identical over 9 bases. Trimming cost V 3 bases and J 1 base; bases outside gene matches: 10. Looked up from germline, CDR1 is SNHLY and CDR2 is FYNNEI. The CDR3 is 19 amino acids. The CDR3 DNA reads as TGTGCCAGCAGTGATGGCCGGGACAGGGTACTTTCTGGGGCCAACGTCCTGACTTTC. Encoded protein: CASSDGRDRVLSGANVLTF.

The J gene is TRBJ2-4, the V gene TRBV5-6; D gene unclear. From germline, CDR1 is SGHDT and CDR2 YYEEEE. The length of the CDR3 is 14 residues. Between the trimmed V and J ends, which lost 2 bases and 1 base, there was a span of 7 bases. The CDR3 DNA is TGTGCCAGCAGCTTCCCCTCGGCCAAAAACATTCAGTACTTC. Its protein product is CASSFPSAKNIQYF.

This chain connects TRBV5-6 to TRBJ1-2; the D is unclear. Germline V CDR1 and CDR2: SGHDT, YYEEEE. With 3 bases removed from V and 5 bases from J, the gap between germline ends came to 11 bases. The CDR3 totals 13 residues. In DNA form, the CDR3 reads TGTGCCAGCAGCTCTAGGATGCTGTATGGCTACACCTTC. This encodes CASSSRMLYGYTF.

This clone has more than one count but fewer than ten. J is TRBJ1-3 and V is TRBV24-1; a weak D match, TRBD1 (6 bases). Trimming left V 2 bases short and J 4 bases short, with 11 bases between. The CDR3 length is 15 residues. Germline loops: CDR1 KGHDR, CDR2 SFDVKD. As DNA, the CDR3 is TGTGCCACCAGTGATTCCACAGGGCCCGGAAACACCATATATTTT. Its protein product is CATSDSTGPGNTIYF.

This clone was detected only once. The chain uses TRBV25-1 and TRBJ2-7, with D maybe TRBD2 (6 bases). Germline V CDR1 and CDR2: MGHDK, SYGVNS. This CDR3 has 13 residues. The V and J ends lost 8 bases and 3 bases respectively, with 14 bases between them. This CDR3 is CASGRSANYEQYF. The DNA for the CDR3 is TGTGCCAGCGGGAGGTCAGCTAACTACGAGCAGTACTTC.

The chain uses TRBV27 and TRBJ1-2; 9 bases are shared with TRBD1. Losses at the gene ends were 6 bases for V and 5 bases for J; bases not matched to a gene: 10. Germline assignment: CDR1 MNHEY and CDR2 SMNVEV (reference sequence). This CDR3 is built from 15 residues. CDR3 residues: CASRTPGTGFYGYTF. CDR3 DNA sequence: TGTGCCAGCAGAACTCCCGGGACAGGGTTTTATGGCTACACCTTC.

This clone was found once. The CDR3 loop is CASSEAQVGLYNEQFF. In DNA, the CDR3 is TGTGCCAGTAGTGAGGCACAGGTGGGGTTATACAATGAGCAGTTCTTC. The V gene is TRBV19, the J gene TRBJ2-1; D may be TRBD1 (5 bases). V dropped 5 bases and J dropped 4 bases, with 18 bases sitting between them. Germline lookup yields CDR1 LNHDA and CDR2 SQIVND (reference sequence). This CDR3 region has 16 residues.

This clone has a handful of counts. The chain couples TRBV5-3 to TRBJ2-1; TRBD2 agrees at 10 bases. TRBV5-3 is an ORF, and what it does is uncertain. Trimming cost V 3 bases and J 4 bases; bases outside gene matches: 7. This CDR3 comprises 16 residues. The CDR3 DNA sequence: TGTGCCAGAAGCTCACAGCGGGAGGGCTATTACAATGAGCAGTTCTTC. It yields the protein CARSSQREGYYNEQFF.

The chain is built from TRBV12-3 or TRBV12-4 and TRBJ1-6, with D possibly matching TRBD1 (6 bases). The CDR3 loop spans 13 amino acids. Trimming took off 3 bases at V and 6 bases at J, with 6 bases between the two ends. The CDR3 loop reads CASSFRGNSPLHF. CDR3 DNA: TGTGCCAGCAGTTTCAGGGGTAATTCACCCCTCCACTTT.

The genes are TRBV29-1 and TRBJ1-2; 12 bases line up with TRBD1. This CDR3 contains 14 residues. Germline loops: CDR1 SQVTM, CDR2 ANQGSEA. V shed 5 bases, J shed 6 bases, and the junction held 7 bases outside the gene matches. DNA for the CDR3: TGCAGCGTTTTTACCGGGACAGGGGGCGATGGCTACACCTTC. Translating it yields CSVFTGTGGDGYTF.

The V and J genes are TRBV11-2 and TRBJ1-6, with D possibly being TRBD1 (5 bases). Trimming took off 3 bases at V and 9 bases at J, with 15 bases between the two ends. The CDR3 loop spans 15 amino acids. Germline V CDR1 and CDR2: SGHAT, FQNNGV. CDR3 coding DNA: TGTGCCAGCAGCTTGCCCCCAGGGATGAGTTCACCCCTCCACTTT. Its protein product is CASSLPPGMSSPLHF.

This clone appeared a single time. CDR3 coding DNA: TGTGCCAGCAGCCAGAGAGGGATTGACGAGCAGTACTTC. Its translation is CASSQRGIDEQYF. V usage is TRBV3-1 (or the pseudogene TRBV3-2) and J usage is TRBJ2-7; tentative D call: TRBD2 (5 bases). Trimming left V 3 bases short and J 5 bases short, with 11 bases between. There are 13 residues in the CDR3. Per germline, CDR1 LGHDT and CDR2 YNNKEL (reference sequence).

The V call is TRBV12-3 or TRBV12-4, the J call TRBJ2-7; a possible D gene is TRBD1 (5 bases). V lost 8 bases, J lost 2 bases, and 10 bases lay in between. CDR3 length equals 12 residues. DNA of the CDR3: TGTGCCAGCTCAGGGAAAGCCTACGAGCAGTACTTC. This encodes CASSGKAYEQYF.

This clone was picked up a small number of times. V is TRBV18 and J is TRBJ2-4, with 7 positions matching TRBD1. Germline trimming cut 3 bases from V and 6 bases from J; bases unmatched to any gene: 5. The CDR3 has 14 amino acids. The germline CDR1 and CDR2 sequences are KGHSH and LQKENI. The CDR3 region is CASSPDRQGNIQYF. As DNA, the CDR3 is TGTGCCAGCTCACCCGACCGACAGGGAAACATTCAGTACTTC.

This clone was found a few times. V usage is TRBV27 and J usage is TRBJ1-6; tentative D call: TRBD1 (6 bases). The germline V and J ends were trimmed by 10 bases and 5 bases, with 15 bases remaining between them. Germline CDR1 MNHEY, CDR2 SMNVEV (reference sequence). The CDR3 spans 14 residues. CDR3 DNA sequence: TGTGCCACCAGCGTACACAGGGATAATTCACCCCTCCACTTT. Amino acid sequence: CATSVHRDNSPLHF.

The chain is built from TRBV10-2 and TRBJ1-4; D might be TRBD1 (6 bases). The germline CDR1 and CDR2 sequences are WSHSY and SAAADI. This CDR3 contains 14 residues. The V end was cut by 5 bases, the J end by 8 bases, with 15 bases between. CDR3 amino acids: CASSFQGLHEKLFF. In nucleotides, the CDR3 is TGCGCCAGCAGTTTCCAGGGGCTGCACGAAAAACTGTTTTTT.

J is TRBJ1-1 and V is TRBV7-2; the match to TRBD1 covers 8 bases. In germline, CDR1 is SGHTA, CDR2 FQGNSA. CDR3 length equals 17 residues. The V gene end was trimmed by 5 bases and the J gene end by 3 bases; junction bases not matched to a gene: 14. CDR3 DNA: TGTGCCAGCAGCCCAGGACAGGGAATGGTCCGGGACACTGAAGCTTTCTTT. This translates into CASSPGQGMVRDTEAFF.

V usage is TRBV2 and J usage is TRBJ2-1; a possible D gene is TRBD2 (6 bases). Germline V gene data show CDR1 as SNHLY and CDR2 as FYNNEI. With 0 bases removed from V and 6 bases from J, the gap between germline ends came to 12 bases. This CDR3 is built from 15 residues. CDR3 sequence (DNA): TGTGCCAGCAGTGAAGCAGGGCGGGGTTTCAATGAGCAGTTCTTC. It translates to CASSEAGRGFNEQFF.

The chain employs TRBV2 and TRBJ2-1, with a weak D call TRBD1 (5 bases). CDR1 and CDR2 (germline): SNHLY, FYNNEI. This CDR3 contains 15 residues. V lost 7 bases, J lost 5 bases, and 18 bases lay in between. CDR3 sequence reads: CASNMLGRMNNEQFF. The CDR3 nucleotides read TGTGCCAGCAACATGCTGGGGCGCATGAACAATGAGCAGTTCTTC.

V is TRBV2 and J is TRBJ2-1; possibly TRBD2 for D (6 bases). The CDR3 loop spans 16 amino acids. V was cut by 8 bases and J by 5 bases, with 22 bases left in between. The germline gives CDR1 SNHLY, CDR2 FYNNEI. The DNA for the CDR3 is TGTGCCAGCGGTGGACCTCGGGACTCCCCAAACAATGAGCAGTTCTTC. Amino acids: CASGGPRDSPNNEQFF.

This sequence joins TRBV18 and TRBJ2-3; TRBD2 agrees at 10 bases. Germline CDR1 KGHSH, CDR2 LQKENI. CDR3 length: 16 residues. V lost 3 bases, J lost 2 bases, and 5 bases stayed unmatched. The CDR3 bases are TGTGCCAGCTCACCCTTAGCGGGGGGATTCACAGATACGCAGTATTTT. The encoded protein is CASSPLAGGFTDTQYF. The variable domain in full, with the rest retrieved from reference TRBV18 and TRBJ2-3, is NAGVMQNPRHLVRRRGQEARLRCSPMKGHSHVYWYRQLPEEGLKFMVYLQKENIIDESGMPKERFSAEFPKEGPSILRIQQVVRGDSAAYFCASSPLAGGFTDTQYFGPGTRLTVL.

The J gene is TRBJ1-6, the V gene TRBV27; TRBD1 might be the D (5 bases). The ends were cut back, 4 bases at V and 6 bases at J, with 16 bases in the middle. The CDR3 length is 16 residues. Germline V gene lookup returns CDR1 MNHEY and CDR2 SMNVEV (reference sequence). The CDR3 DNA follows: TGTGCCAGCAGTTCGTTACAGGATCTACCTAATTCACCCCTCCACTTT. Amino acid sequence: CASSSLQDLPNSPLHF.

The V gene is TRBV30, the J gene TRBJ2-7, with D tentatively TRBD1 (6 bases). The germline V and J ends were trimmed by 4 bases and 3 bases, with 19 bases remaining between them. CDR3 length equals 15 residues. The V gene's germline CDR1 is GTSNPN and CDR2 SVGIG (reference sequence). CDR3 loop: CAWTPPSPRGYEQYF. CDR3 nucleotide sequence: TGTGCCTGGACCCCACCGTCCCCCAGGGGCTACGAGCAGTACTTC. Combining the CDR3 with reference TRBV30 and TRBJ2-7 gives the whole variable domain SQTIHQWPATLVQPVGSPLSLECTVEGTSNPNLYWYRQAAGRGLQLLFYSVGIGQISSEVPQNLSASRPQDRQFILSSKKLLLSDSGFYLCAWTPPSPRGYEQYFGPGTRLTVT.

This clone was observed a handful of times. The chain joins TRBV2 to TRBJ1-6, with TRBD1 matching 9 bases. The CDR3 extends over 15 amino acids. The V gene's germline CDR1 is SNHLY and CDR2 FYNNEI. The junction had 8 bases not matched to a gene; V was cut back by 1 base and J by 13 bases. In DNA, the CDR3 is TGTGCCAGCAGTGAAGTTCTAACAGGGGGCGATCCCCTCCACTTT. Amino acids: CASSEVLTGGDPLHF.

The V and J genes are TRBV2 and TRBJ2-2; 7 positions agree with TRBD2. CDR1 is SNHLY, CDR2 FYNNEI, per germline. Unmatched junction bases numbered 7, after V lost 8 bases and J lost 1 base. The CDR3 contains 15 residues. The CDR3 spells CASSGGAGNTGELFF. The CDR3 DNA follows: TGTGCCAGCTCGGGAGGAGCGGGGAACACCGGGGAGCTGTTTTTT.